This passage covers 19 T cell receptor beta chains from one sample sequenced in a study of identical twins. TCRdb processed the 5' RACE reads anew with MiXCR; each CDR3 protein has one entry. The sample lists roughly 350,000 distinct CDR3 sequences; roughly an eighth were seen once. A further study also used this sample, focusing on yellow fever vaccine responses in identical twins.

What was sequenced was CD8+ T cells sorted from blood. These receptors were obtained from a woman in her late teens or twenties in good health.

Turning to this clonotype: The junction departs from germline at one end; a sequencing error may be responsible. The V gene is TRBV7-9, the J gene TRBJ2-7; 12 nucleotides agree with TRBD1. Germline CDR1 and CDR2: SEHNR and FQNEAQ (reference sequence). The CDR3 runs 15 residues. The CDR3 DNA sequence: TGTGCCACCAGCTTCCCGGGACAGGGGGCGGGAGAGCAGTACTTC. Protein product: CATSFPGQGAGEQYF.

J is TRBJ2-3 and V is TRBV10-2; 11 bases align to TRBD2. The CDR3 contains 15 residues. The germline V gene has CDR1 WSHSY and CDR2 SAAADI. J was trimmed by 1 base and V by 6 bases; bases with no gene match: 3. The CDR3 here is CASRQTSGGTDTQYF. CDR3 coding DNA: TGCGCCAGCAGACAGACTAGCGGGGGCACAGATACGCAGTATTTT.

The V gene is TRBV12-3 or TRBV12-4, the J gene TRBJ1-2; 7 bases align to TRBD1. The J segment lost 4 bases and the V segment lost 5 bases, leaving 4 bases of the junction unmatched. This CDR3 is built from 13 residues. The CDR3 bases are TGTGCCAGCAGTCGACAGGGCTTCTATGGCTACACCTTC. As protein: CASSRQGFYGYTF.

The V call is TRBV4-1, the J call TRBJ2-7; D is uncertain. CDR1 is MGHRA and CDR2 is YSYEKL in the germline V gene. The CDR3 is 16 amino acids. Trimming cost V 0 bases and J 0 bases, with 12 bases left between them. As DNA, the CDR3 is TGCGCCAGCAGCCAAGATAGGCAGATGAGCTCCTACGAGCAGTACGTC. This codes for CASSQDRQMSSYEQYV.

In this sample, this clonotype turned up many times. The rearrangement joins TRBV2 to TRBJ2-3; tentatively, D is TRBD1 or TRBD2 (5 bases each). The CDR3 extends over 13 amino acids. Trimming cost V 3 bases and J 3 bases, with 7 bases left between them. The germline V gene has CDR1 SNHLY and CDR2 FYNNEI. As DNA, the CDR3 is TGTGCCAGCAGTGAGGGGGAAACAGATACGCAGTATTTT. Amino acid sequence: CASSEGETDTQYF.

The V call is TRBV5-1, the J call TRBJ2-5; 12 nucleotides line up with TRBD2. The V segment lost 4 bases and the J segment 2 bases; nucleotides outside the gene matches: 9. The CDR3 is 17 amino acids. CDR1 and CDR2 (germline): SGHRS, YFSETQ. The CDR3 is CASSDRLAGDSQETQYF. In DNA, the CDR3 is TGCGCCAGCAGCGACAGACTAGCGGGAGATTCGCAAGAGACCCAGTACTTC.

A word on this clonotype: An end of the junction differs from the germline gene, which may be a read error. The J gene is TRBJ2-7, the V gene TRBV12-3 or TRBV12-4; 12 bases agree with TRBD2. This CDR3 has 19 residues. In nucleotides, the CDR3 is TGTGCCAGCAGCCTATACCCCTCCGAACTAGCGGGAGGACTCTACGTGCAGTACTTC. Translating it yields CASSLYPSELAGGLYVQYF.

This clonotype was observed a few times. The rearrangement joins TRBV7-9 to TRBJ1-1; D is undetermined. Deletions cut 5 bases from V and 4 bases from J, with 11 bases between. From germline, CDR1 is SEHNR and CDR2 FQNEAQ (reference sequence). This CDR3 spans 13 amino acids. In nucleotides, the CDR3 is TGTGCCAGCAGCCCGACCTTGGGCACTGAAGCTTTCTTT. Translation gives CASSPTLGTEAFF.

In regard to this clonotype: Sequence at one end of the junction differs from germline and may be a read error. The J gene is TRBJ2-7, the V gene TRBV5-6; no reliable D call. Germline lookup yields CDR1 SGHDT and CDR2 YYEEEE. The CDR3 is 12 amino acids. The CDR3 DNA follows: TGTGCCAGCAGCTTGGGTAGCTACAAGCAGTACTTC. It encodes CASSLGSYKQYF.

This clonotype has more than one count but fewer than ten. The CDR3 nucleotides are TGTGCCAGCAGCTTGGATTACAGGGGGTACCGGACAGATACGCAGTATTTT. It translates to CASSLDYRGYRTDTQYF. The chain recombines TRBV7-9 with TRBJ2-3, with TRBD1 matching 8 bases. Trimming cost V 3 bases and J 3 bases; bases outside gene matches: 11. The germline V gene has CDR1 SEHNR and CDR2 FQNEAQ (reference sequence). CDR3 size: 17 residues. Variable domain in full (rest from reference TRBV7-9 and TRBJ2-3): DTGVSQNPRHKITKRGQNVTFRCDPISEHNRLYWYRQTLGQGPEFLTYFQNEAQLEKSRLLSDRFSAERPKGSFSTLEIQRTEQGDSAMYLCASSLDYRGYRTDTQYFGPGTRLTVL.

This clonotype has only a few counts. The chain links TRBV7-2 to TRBJ2-7, with 12 bases aligning to TRBD1. J lost 3 bases, V lost 5 bases, and 5 bases had no gene match. This CDR3 is 15 amino acids long. CDR1 is SGHTA and CDR2 is FQGNSA in the germline V gene. This CDR3 reads CASSKGQGAGYEQYV. Written as DNA, the CDR3 is TGTGCCAGCAGCAAGGGACAGGGGGCGGGCTACGAGCAGTACGTC.

In its sample, this clonotype was seen a few times. The rearrangement links TRBV29-1 to TRBJ2-5; D remains unclear. The CDR3 consists of 13 residues. In germline, CDR1 is SQVTM, CDR2 ANQGSEA. The V gene lost 5 bases and the J gene lost 0 bases, with 10 bases spanning the gap. The chain's CDR3 is CSVLWEHQETQYF. CDR3 sequence (DNA): TGCAGCGTTCTCTGGGAACACCAAGAGACCCAGTACTTC.

This clonotype was counted only a few times. The chain recombines TRBV4-1 with TRBJ1-2, with D perhaps matching TRBD1 (6 bases). This CDR3 contains 15 residues. Germline lookup yields CDR1 MGHRA and CDR2 YSYEKL. V lost 4 bases, J lost 5 bases, and 17 bases lay in between. For the CDR3, the DNA is TGCGCCAGCAGCCCTCCTACAGGGCAGAAATATGGCTACACCTTC. It yields the protein CASSPPTGQKYGYTF.

The V call is TRBV5-1, the J call TRBJ2-3; D is undetermined. The germline CDR1 and CDR2 sequences are SGHRS and YFSETQ. The CDR3 consists of 17 residues. V gave up 4 bases and J gave up 1 base, with 19 bases separating them. The CDR3 coding sequence is TGCGCCAGCAGCCCCCGCCCAGAGGTCAGAGGCACAGATACGCAGTATTTT. As protein: CASSPRPEVRGTDTQYF. The whole variable domain, filled in from reference TRBV5-1 and TRBJ2-3, reads KAGVTQTPRYLIKTRGQQVTLSCSPISGHRSVSWYQQTPGQGLQFLFEYFSETQRNKGNFPGRFSGRQFSNSRSEMNVSTLELGDSALYLCASSPRPEVRGTDTQYFGPGTRLTVL.

As to this clonotype: One base away lies a much larger clone, so this may be a sequencing read error. The V call is TRBV5-5, the J call TRBJ2-1, with 10 positions matching TRBD2. From germline, CDR1 is SGHKS and CDR2 YYEKEE (reference sequence). V lost 4 bases, J lost 3 bases, and 4 bases stayed unmatched. The CDR3 consists of 15 residues. This chain's CDR3 is CASSPGLANYNEQFF. The DNA for the CDR3 is TGTGCCAGCAGCCCGGGACTAGCGAACTACAATGAGCAGTTCTTC.

This clonotype was seen only a few times. The chain recombines TRBV11-2 with TRBJ2-3; 7 bases agree with TRBD1. Germline values: CDR1 SGHAT, CDR2 FQNNGV. Germline trimming cut 1 base from V and 1 base from J; bases unmatched to any gene: 11. This CDR3 has 18 residues. CDR3 sequence: CASSLGPPGQTRTDTQYF. As DNA, the CDR3 is TGTGCCAGCAGCTTAGGCCCCCCGGGACAGACTCGCACAGATACGCAGTATTTT.

J is TRBJ2-7 and V is TRBV29-1, with D unclear. The V end was cut by 1 base, the J end by 0 bases, with 13 bases between. The V gene's germline CDR1 is SQVTM and CDR2 ANQGSEA. The CDR3 has 15 amino acids. CDR3 residues: CSVEVLPTGSYEQYF. CDR3 sequence (DNA): TGCAGCGTTGAAGTCCTCCCAACTGGCTCCTACGAGCAGTACTTC.

The chain couples TRBV7-8 to TRBJ2-3, with 10 bases matching TRBD2. Germline lookup yields CDR1 SGHVS and CDR2 FQNEAQ. Trimming removed 2 bases from V and 5 bases from J; junction bases left unmatched: 4. The CDR3 consists of 15 residues. As DNA, the CDR3 is TGTGCCAGCAGCTTACTAGCGGGAGTCGTAGATACGCAGTATTTT. Protein sequence: CASSLLAGVVDTQYF.

The chain is built from TRBV11-2 and TRBJ1-4; 7 bases are a match to TRBD1. The ends lost 4 bases at V and 7 bases at J; junction bases unmatched: 6. Per germline, CDR1 SGHAT and CDR2 FQNNGV. CDR3 length: 14 amino acids. CDR3 DNA: TGTGCCAGCAGCTCCCAGGGGGAGCGTGAAAAACTGTTTTTT. Its protein is CASSSQGEREKLFF.